This T cell receptor (beta chain) is drawn from a study of naive CD8 T cells in extremely preterm neonates (dated by TCRdb to about 2017). Notes on the research overall: The study compared the TCRbeta CDR3 repertoires of sorted naive CD8+ T cells among four age groups: extremely preterm neonates, term neonates, young children and adults.

V is cut back by 0 bases and J by 8 bases, with 3 bases in the junction unmatched. The germline V gene sets CDR1 to SNHLY and CDR2 to FYNNEI. From its cysteine to its phenylalanine, the CDR3 spans 15 amino acids. The retained sequence is limited to the CDR3, 45 bases, with the frame set at the first base. A two-step, bias-controlled multiplex PCR was used to amplify TCRbeta CDR3 regions from genomic DNA. The multiplex PCR used primers specific for every TRBV and TRBJ gene segment. The immunoSEQ Assay was used to generate the TCRbeta repertoire data. The authors processed their data as follows. To merge closely related sequences, reads went through filtering and clustering using a relative-frequency ratio and a modified nearest-neighbor algorithm. The V, D and J gene assignments for CDR3 sequences were based on IMGT annotation. Template counts were quantified against synthetic TCR CDR3 analog sequences and normalized for PCR amplification bias. Only unique productive sequences, defined as in-frame CDR3 sequences lacking stop codons, were included in the analyses. The immunoSEQ Analyzer software was used to calculate clonality, defined as 1 minus Pielou's evenness, and iChao1 richness. Statistical testing was performed in JMP, using Student's t-test or a non-parametric test depending on Shapiro-Wilk normality results. Entries here come from immuneACCESS through TCRdb and include only in-frame sequences with V and J called. Some clones fail to appear in such tables; in the studies checked, an unresolved V gene covers under half of the shortfall, and the cause of the remainder is unknown. The V and J calls and the clone size are those of that table, but D and trimming were determined from the DNA. This sample gives about 5,000 clones in total; about 95% of them show up just once. 0.55% to 0.75% of the sample is held by the ten biggest clonotypes.

The preterm samples were obtained from a few extremely preterm deliveries at about 22-27 weeks of gestation. The study left out pregnancies involving fetal demise, active maternal HSV infection or known maternal HIV infection. A FACSAria III cell sorter was used to sort live, Annexin V-negative naive CD8+ T cells (CD3+CD8+CD45RA+CCR7+). Each sample yielded between roughly 19,000 and 110,000 sorted naive CD8+ T cells. Preassembled standardized sampling kits were used to collect mixed venous-arterial cord blood. Cord blood stayed at room temperature and was processed within 4 hours after collection. Ficoll-Paque density gradient centrifugation of diluted blood was used to isolate mononuclear cells. Before sorting, mononuclear cells were cryopreserved in roughly 10% DMSO with about 90% FBS and kept in long-term storage at -150 degrees C. After thawing, the cells were stained with Annexin V and with antibodies against CD3, CD8, CCR7 and CD45RA. The DNeasy Blood and Tissue Kit was used to extract genomic DNA from sorted cell pellets that had been snap-frozen.

Study-wide conclusions, independent of this receptor: A small sample size and variable productive template counts among preterm samples were noted by the authors as limitations. A higher proportion of shared CDR3 nucleotide sequences was found in preterm neonates (approximately 2.7%) than in term neonates (about 0.4%), young children (roughly 0.03%) and adults (roughly 0.01%). Compared with all other age groups, preterm neonates showed significantly lower iChao1 richness (p < 0.05) along with an even clone distribution, indicating a less rich repertoire. Prospective longitudinal studies of preterm and term neonates were called for by the authors so that T cell development could be tracked within individuals. Preterm CDR3s were shorter, with fewer N additions and less junctional trimming, and were closer to germline than those of older groups.

In the case of this clone: The antigen it binds to is not known. No much larger clonotype is one base removed from it; base qualities were not supplied.

Recombination joined TRBV2 with TRBJ1-3; 11 junctional bases match TRBD1. The sample consisted of naive CD8+ T cells from cord blood. This TCR came from a boy who was born preterm. Here the CDR3 is given as CASSEAGDRGDTIYF. The nucleotide sequence reads TGTGCCAGCAGTGAAGCGGGGGACAGGGGGGACACCATATATTTT.